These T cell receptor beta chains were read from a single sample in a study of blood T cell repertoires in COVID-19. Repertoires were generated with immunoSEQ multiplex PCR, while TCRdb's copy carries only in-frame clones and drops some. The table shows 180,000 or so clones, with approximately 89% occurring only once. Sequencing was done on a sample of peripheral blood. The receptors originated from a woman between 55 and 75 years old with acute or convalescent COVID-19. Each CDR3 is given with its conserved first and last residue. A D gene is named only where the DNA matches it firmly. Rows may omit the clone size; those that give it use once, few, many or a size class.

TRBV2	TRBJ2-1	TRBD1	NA	CASSLGTGGSYNEQFF	TGTGCCAGCAGTCTTGGGACAGGGGGGTCCTACAATGAGCAGTTCTTC
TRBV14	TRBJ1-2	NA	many	CASSPQGVPYGYTF	TGTGCCAGCAGCCCACAAGGGGTGCCCTATGGCTACACCTTC
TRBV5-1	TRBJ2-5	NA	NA	CASSLVSLKGETQYF	TGCGCCAGCAGCTTGGTTAGCCTAAAGGGGGAGACCCAGTACTTC
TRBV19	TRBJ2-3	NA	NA	CASSPTGTDTQYF	TGTGCCAGTAGTCCGACGGGGACAGATACGCAGTATTTT
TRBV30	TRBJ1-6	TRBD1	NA	CAWKLVTGSSPLHF	TGTGCCTGGAAATTGGTGACAGGGAGTTCACCCCTCCACTTT
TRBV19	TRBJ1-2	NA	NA	CASSPQAVNYGYTF	TGTGCCAGTAGCCCACAGGCCGTAAACTATGGCTACACCTTC
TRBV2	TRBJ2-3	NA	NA	CASTWAGRVDTQYF	TGTGCCAGCACGTGGGCGGGGCGCGTCGATACGCAGTATTTT
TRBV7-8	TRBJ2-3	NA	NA	CASSFISTDTQYF	TGTGCCAGCAGCTTTATAAGCACAGATACGCAGTATTTT
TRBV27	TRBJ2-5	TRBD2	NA	CASSWTSVRAGETQYF	TGTGCCAGCAGTTGGACTAGCGTTCGGGCTGGGGAGACCCAGTACTTC
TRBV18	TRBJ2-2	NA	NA	CATTSTPGPVTGELFF	TGTGCCACCACCAGCACTCCGGGTCCCGTCACCGGGGAGCTGTTTTTT
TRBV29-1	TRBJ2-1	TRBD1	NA	CSVEAPRQGAGEQFF	TGCAGCGTTGAGGCCCCGAGACAGGGGGCCGGTGAGCAGTTCTTC
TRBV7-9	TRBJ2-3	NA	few	CASSLASGTRDTQYF	TGTGCCAGCAGCTTAGCGTCGGGGACTCGGGATACGCAGTATTTT
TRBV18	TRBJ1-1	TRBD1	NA	CASHKTGENTEAFF	TGTGCCAGCCACAAGACAGGGGAGAACACTGAAGCTTTCTTT
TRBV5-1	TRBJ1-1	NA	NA	CASSQGGTEAFF	TGCGCCAGCAGTCAGGGAGGAACTGAAGCTTTCTTT